This TCR beta chain was found in a study of cytomegalovirus exposure and HLA in healthy donors. A single count supports this clone. Sequencing was performed with immunoSEQ multiplex PCR; in TCRdb, only in-frame clones are kept and a portion is missing. The sample includes 70,000 to 90,000 clones, around 85% seen only once; the top ten take around 2.9%. V lost 1 base and J lost 5, with 9 bases in between. From germline, CDR1 is SGHAT and CDR2 FQNNGV. The CDR3 is made up of 15 amino acids. The rearrangement links TRBV11-2 to TRBJ1-6; D not certain. The sample taken for sequencing was PBMCs. This sequence originates from a man in his thirties or forties in good health and CMV-seronegative. As DNA, the CDR3 is TGTGCCAGCAGCTTAGTTGCACACAATAATTCACCCCTCCACTTT. As protein: CASSLVAHNNSPLHF.